This TCR beta chain was profiled in a study of regulatory T cells in long-lasting Graves disease. This CDR3 spans 12 amino acids. CDR1 and CDR2 from the germline V gene are GTSNPN and SVGIG (reference sequence). Trimming shortened V by 0 bases and J by 6 bases, and 7 bases separated the two germline ends. The time point is: persistent/refractory GD, antithyroid drugs over 5 years with positive TRAb. PBMC RNA was the source of the TCR library. Enrollment of patients was through an endocrinology department in Xi'an, China. Arm-PCR with iRepertoire HTBI primers amplified the CDR3 regions for these TCR beta libraries. Each CDR3 protein gets one entry after TCRdb re-called the multiplex PCR reads with MiXCR. The data contain 700,000 or so distinct CDR3 sequences, around 30% of them singletons.

The sequence was obtained from a female donor with Graves disease. The rearrangement joins TRBV30 to TRBJ2-3, with D hard to call. Material: peripheral blood mononuclear cells (PBMCs), obtained when the disease was refractory, from a patient treated with antithyroid drugs. CDR3 coding DNA: TGTGCCTGGAGTGTTCTAGTCGATACGCAGTATTTT. Translating gives CAWSVLVDTQYF.